One TCR beta chain is described in this entry. This sample was included in a study of blood T cell repertoires in COVID-19. Per the authors' pipeline: Estimated nucleated cell counts came from reference gene primer amplification. Repertoires were generated with immunoSEQ multiplex PCR, while TCRdb's copy carries only in-frame clones and drops some. V, J and clone size were drawn from that table, and D and trimming were deduced from the DNA. The sample yields approximately 300,000 clones, 85% to 95% seen once. The CDR3 loop spans 11 amino acids. Trimming removed 6 bases at V and 4 bases at J, with 6 bases between. Germline CDR1 is SNHLY and CDR2 is FYNNEI.

The chain links TRBV2 to TRBJ2-5; tentatively, D is TRBD2 (5 bases). The TCR sequence derives from a young woman who had been exposed to COVID-19. Sequences were obtained from PBMCs or T cells enriched from blood (not recorded which). The chain's CDR3 is CASSEGETQYF. The CDR3 nucleotides are TGTGCCAGCAGCGAGGGAGAGACCCAGTACTTC. Full variable domain (remainder filled in from reference TRBV2 and TRBJ2-5): EPEVTQTPSHQVTQMGQEVILRCVPISNHLYFYWYRQILGQKVEFLVSFYNNEISEKSEIFDDQFSVERPDGSNFTLKIRSTKLEDSAMYFCASSEGETQYFGPGTRLLVL.